This TCR beta chain emerged from a study of tumor-infiltrating lymphocytes in oesophageal squamous cell carcinoma. Worth noting for this clonotype: This may be a read error, as it is one base from a much larger clone.

TCRdb used MiXCR to reprocess the PCR reads, holding one entry per CDR3 protein. Of more than 15,000 distinct CDR3 sequences listed, about two fifths are singletons. The germline gives CDR1 SGHTA, CDR2 FQGTGA. The CDR3 contains 15 residues. The chain is built from TRBV7-3 and TRBJ2-5; 7 bases match TRBD1. TRBJ2-7 explains the end of the DNA better; the J call may be wrong. The receptor was isolated from a male donor with esophageal squamous cell carcinoma. Sample: esophageal tumor tissue. The CDR3 sequence is CASSLNAGTAYEQYF. The CDR3 bases are TGTGCCAGCAGCCTGAATGCCGGGACAGCCTACGAGCAGTACTTC.